This T cell receptor beta chain derives from a study of T cell clonotyping in hematopoietic cell transplantation (TCRdb year 2021). Some background on the complete study: In the study, around 130 blood samples were gathered from approximately 33 consecutive transplant recipients and their related donors. Recruitment of patients was conducted between September 2015 and 2017, and follow-up was continued until late 2020 or death. Overall study results and their limits: Inverse Simpson Index values from donors and from recipients before transplant predicted broader TCR repertoire diversity after transplant. Recipient repertoires showed only a small fraction of overlap with donor repertoires, and over 95% appeared de novo at the given depth. Sample size was limited, and cells were not sorted, so CD4 and CD8 repertoire contributions could not be separated. A decrease in recipient TCR diversity was observed after transplant, and a progressive increase in pathologically expanded clonotypes was seen from day 30 to day 180.

There are a few counts of this clone. Its antigen has not been determined. Nothing much larger sits one base from this clone, and base qualities are not available. The sample's time point, from its label and the paper: 30 days after allo-HCT. Blood from recipients was drawn about 28 days before transplant and again at days 30, 100 and 180 after transplant. Nuclei Lysis Solution was used to extract genomic DNA from fresh or cryopreserved unfractionated peripheral blood mononuclear cells. The immunoSEQ assay, a bias-controlled multiplex PCR using V- and J-specific primers, was used to amplify TCR beta CDR3 regions from genomic DNA. In a second PCR step, a proprietary barcode and Illumina adapter sequences were attached to the CDR3 amplicons. An Illumina MiSeq instrument was used for sequencing of the CDR3 libraries. As for how the authors treated the data: immunoSEQ Analyzer 3.0 was used for export and quality control, with R Bioconductor and Immunarch used for downstream analyses. Repertoire metrics were calculated using only productive rearrangements within the normalized downsampled data set. In the normalized cohort, a clonotype counted as pathologically expanded if the clonotype was larger than 5 templates. The Inverse Simpson Index served as the measure of repertoire diversity. The non-normalized data set was used for CMV-specificity analyses so that all clonotypes could be captured. TCRdb carries this immuneACCESS record with in-frame sequences only. Its versions omit some clonotypes, under half of them owing to an unresolved V gene in the studies checked, with the rest unexplained. V, J and clone size reflect that table, while D and trimming were determined from the DNA. This sample has approximately 10,000 clones in its table, and 46% of those were observed once. 6.5% to 10% of the sample is held by the ten biggest clonotypes.

V loses 2 bases, J loses 6 bases, and the germline ends lie 4 bases apart. CDR1 and CDR2, per the germline V gene (reference sequence), are SEHNR and FQNEAQ. The CDR3, from cysteine to phenylalanine, totals 11 residues. Just the 33-base CDR3 DNA is kept, in frame starting at base 1. The material sequenced was PBMCs, taken 30 days after allogeneic stem cell transplant. The V and J segments used are TRBV7-9 and TRBJ1-1; no D gene can be assigned with confidence. This clonotype was sampled from a male patient aged 45-60 years who had an allogeneic stem cell transplant from an unrelated donor, so the T cells may come from the graft donor. Some clones in this sample may be carry-over from other donors' samples. The DNA sequence is TGTGCCAGCAGCTTAACTTCTGAAGCTTTCTTT. This is translated as CASSLTSEAFF.